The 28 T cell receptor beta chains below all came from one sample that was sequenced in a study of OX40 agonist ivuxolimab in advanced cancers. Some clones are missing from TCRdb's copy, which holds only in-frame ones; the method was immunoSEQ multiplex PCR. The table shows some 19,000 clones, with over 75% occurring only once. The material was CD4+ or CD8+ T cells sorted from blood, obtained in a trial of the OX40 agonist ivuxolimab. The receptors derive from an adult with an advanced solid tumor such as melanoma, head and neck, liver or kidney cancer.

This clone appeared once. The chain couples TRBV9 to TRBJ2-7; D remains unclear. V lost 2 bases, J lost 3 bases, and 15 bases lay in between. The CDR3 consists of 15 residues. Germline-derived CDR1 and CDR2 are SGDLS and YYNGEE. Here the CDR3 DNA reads TGTGCCAGCAGCGTCTCTTGGACCGCCCTCTACGAGCAGTACTTC. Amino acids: CASSVSWTALYEQYF.

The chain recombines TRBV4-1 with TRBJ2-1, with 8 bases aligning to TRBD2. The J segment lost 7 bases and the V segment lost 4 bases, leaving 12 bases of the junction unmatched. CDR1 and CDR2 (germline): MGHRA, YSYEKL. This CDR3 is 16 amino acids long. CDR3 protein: CASSPRPGTSANEQFF. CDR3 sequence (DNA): TGCGCCAGCAGCCCGCGTCCCGGGACTAGTGCGAATGAGCAGTTCTTC.

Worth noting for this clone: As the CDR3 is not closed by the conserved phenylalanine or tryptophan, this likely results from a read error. CDR3 amino acids: CASRQAAEAFL. The CDR3 nucleotides read TGTGCCAGCCGACAGGCTGCTGAAGCTTTCCTT. The chain couples TRBV27 to TRBJ1-1, with a weak D call TRBD1 (6 bases). The CDR3 contains 11 residues. The V gene lost 8 bases and the J gene lost 6 bases, with 10 bases spanning the gap. CDR1 is MNHEY, CDR2 SMNVEV, per germline (reference sequence).

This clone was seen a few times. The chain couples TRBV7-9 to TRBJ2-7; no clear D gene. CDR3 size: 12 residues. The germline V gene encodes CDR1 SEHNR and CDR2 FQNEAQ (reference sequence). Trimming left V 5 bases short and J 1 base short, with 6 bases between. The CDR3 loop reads CASSPQSYEQYF. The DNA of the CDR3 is TGTGCCAGCAGCCCCCAGTCCTACGAGCAGTACTTC.

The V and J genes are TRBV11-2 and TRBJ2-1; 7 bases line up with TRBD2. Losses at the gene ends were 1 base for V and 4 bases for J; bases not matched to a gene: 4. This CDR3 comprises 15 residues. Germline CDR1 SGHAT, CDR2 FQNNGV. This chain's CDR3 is CASSLGGGKYNEQFF. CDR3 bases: TGTGCCAGCAGCTTAGGGGGGGGAAAATACAATGAGCAGTTCTTC.

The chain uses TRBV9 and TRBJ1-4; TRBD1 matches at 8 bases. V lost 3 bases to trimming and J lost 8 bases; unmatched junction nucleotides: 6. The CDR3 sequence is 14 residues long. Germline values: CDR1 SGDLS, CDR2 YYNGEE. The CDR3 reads CASSATTGVEKLFF. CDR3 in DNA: TGTGCCAGCAGCGCTACGACAGGGGTCGAAAAACTGTTTTTT.

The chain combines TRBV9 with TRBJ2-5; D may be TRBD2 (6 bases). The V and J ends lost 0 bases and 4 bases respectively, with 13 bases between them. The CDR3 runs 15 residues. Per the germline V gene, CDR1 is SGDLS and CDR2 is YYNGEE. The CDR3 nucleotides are TGTGCCAGCAGCGTAGGTGGGGGGAAGCTAGAGACCCAGTACTTC. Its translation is CASSVGGGKLETQYF.

The DNA for the CDR3 is TGTGCCAGTAGCCCCAGGGCTACCTGGTACGAGCAGTACTTC. It codes for CASSPRATWYEQYF. The chain couples TRBV19 to TRBJ2-7, with D maybe TRBD1 (5 bases). Trimming took off 6 bases at V and 4 bases at J, with 16 bases between the two ends. CDR3 size: 14 residues. Germline V CDR1 and CDR2: LNHDA, SQIVND (reference sequence).

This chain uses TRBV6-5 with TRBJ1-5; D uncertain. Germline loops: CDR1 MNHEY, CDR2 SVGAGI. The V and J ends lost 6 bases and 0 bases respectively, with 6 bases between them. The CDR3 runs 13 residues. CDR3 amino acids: CASSRYSNQPQHF. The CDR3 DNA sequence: TGTGCCAGCAGCCGGTATAGCAATCAGCCCCAGCATTTT.

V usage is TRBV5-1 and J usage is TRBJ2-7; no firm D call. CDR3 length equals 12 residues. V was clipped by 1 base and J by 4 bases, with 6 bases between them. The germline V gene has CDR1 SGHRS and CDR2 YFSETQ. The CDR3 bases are TGCGCCAGCAGCTTGTACGGATACGAGCAGTACTTC. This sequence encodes CASSLYGYEQYF.

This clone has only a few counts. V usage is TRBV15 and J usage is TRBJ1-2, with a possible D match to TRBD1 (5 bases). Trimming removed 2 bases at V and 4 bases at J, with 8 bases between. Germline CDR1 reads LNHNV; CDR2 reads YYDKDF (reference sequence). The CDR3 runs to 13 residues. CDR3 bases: TGTGCCACCAGCAGACAGGGAGGCTATGGCTACACCTTC. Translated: CATSRQGGYGYTF.

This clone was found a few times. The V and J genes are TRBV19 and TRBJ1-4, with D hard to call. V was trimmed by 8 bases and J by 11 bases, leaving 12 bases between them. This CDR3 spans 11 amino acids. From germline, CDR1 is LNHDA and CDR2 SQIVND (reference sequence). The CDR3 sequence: CASGVGVKLFF. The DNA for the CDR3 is TGTGCCAGTGGGGTCGGGGTGAAACTGTTTTTT.

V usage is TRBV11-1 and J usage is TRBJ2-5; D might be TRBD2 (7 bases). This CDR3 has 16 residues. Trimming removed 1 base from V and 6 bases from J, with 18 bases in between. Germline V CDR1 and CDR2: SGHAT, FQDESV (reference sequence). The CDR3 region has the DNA TGTGCCAGCAGCTTAGAGGGTTCGGGGGGCGCGAAGACCCAGTACTTC. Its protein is CASSLEGSGGAKTQYF.

CDR3 sequence: CAAKGGHFQETQYF. The CDR3, as DNA: TGTGCGGCTAAGGGGGGGCATTTCCAAGAGACCCAGTACTTC. The rearrangement uses TRBV2 and TRBJ2-5, with a possible D match to TRBD2 (7 bases). The CDR3 runs to 14 residues. CDR1 SNHLY and CDR2 FYNNEI come from the germline V gene.

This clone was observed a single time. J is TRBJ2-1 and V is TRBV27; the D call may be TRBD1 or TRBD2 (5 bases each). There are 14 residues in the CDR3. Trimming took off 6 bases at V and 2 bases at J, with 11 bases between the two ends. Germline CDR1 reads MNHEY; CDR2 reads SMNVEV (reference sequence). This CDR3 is CASSLGGAYNEQFF. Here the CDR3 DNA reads TGTGCCAGCAGCCTTGGGGGAGCCTACAATGAGCAGTTCTTC.

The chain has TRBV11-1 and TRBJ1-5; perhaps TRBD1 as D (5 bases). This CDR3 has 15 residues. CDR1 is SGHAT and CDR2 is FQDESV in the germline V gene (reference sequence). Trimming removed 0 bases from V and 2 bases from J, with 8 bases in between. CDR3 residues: CASSLAGEGNQPQHF. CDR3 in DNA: TGTGCCAGCAGCTTAGCAGGGGAAGGCAATCAGCCCCAGCATTTT.

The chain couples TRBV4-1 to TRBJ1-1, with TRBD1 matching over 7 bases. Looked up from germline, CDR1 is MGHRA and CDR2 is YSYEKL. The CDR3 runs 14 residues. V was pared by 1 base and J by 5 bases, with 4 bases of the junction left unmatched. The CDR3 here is CASSQGQGVTEAFF. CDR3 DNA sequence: TGCGCCAGCAGCCAAGGGCAGGGGGTGACTGAAGCTTTCTTT.

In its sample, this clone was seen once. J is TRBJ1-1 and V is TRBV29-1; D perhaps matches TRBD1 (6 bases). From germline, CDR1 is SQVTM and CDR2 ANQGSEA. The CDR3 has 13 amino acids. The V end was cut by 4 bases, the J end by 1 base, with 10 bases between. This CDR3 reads CSVGRGTNTEAFF. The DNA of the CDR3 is TGCAGCGTTGGGAGGGGGACGAACACTGAAGCTTTCTTT.

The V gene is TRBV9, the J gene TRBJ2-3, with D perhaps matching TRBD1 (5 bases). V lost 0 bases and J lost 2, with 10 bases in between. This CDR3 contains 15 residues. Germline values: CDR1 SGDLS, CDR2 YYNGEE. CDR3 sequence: CASSVATQVTDTQYF. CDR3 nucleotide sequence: TGTGCCAGCAGCGTAGCTACACAGGTCACAGATACGCAGTATTTT.

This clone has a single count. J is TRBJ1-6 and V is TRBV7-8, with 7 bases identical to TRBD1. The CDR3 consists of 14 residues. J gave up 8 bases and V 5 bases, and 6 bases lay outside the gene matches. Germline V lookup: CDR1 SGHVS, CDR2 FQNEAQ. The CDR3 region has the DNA TGTGCCAGCAGCCAAACAGGGGTCGATTCACCCCTCCACTTT. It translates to CASSQTGVDSPLHF.

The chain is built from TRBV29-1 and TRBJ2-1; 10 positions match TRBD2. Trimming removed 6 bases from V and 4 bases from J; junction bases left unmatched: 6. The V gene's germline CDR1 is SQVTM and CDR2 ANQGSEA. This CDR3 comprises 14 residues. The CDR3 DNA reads TGCAGCGTCTCCGGACTAGCGGAGTACAATGAGCAGTTCTTC. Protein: CSVSGLAEYNEQFF.

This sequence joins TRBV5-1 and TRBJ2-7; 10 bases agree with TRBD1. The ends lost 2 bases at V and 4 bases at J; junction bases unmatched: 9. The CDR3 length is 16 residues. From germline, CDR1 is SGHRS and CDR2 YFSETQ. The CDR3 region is CASSLVMSGQGYEQYF. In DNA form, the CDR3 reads TGCGCCAGCAGCTTAGTCATGTCGGGACAGGGGTACGAGCAGTACTTC.

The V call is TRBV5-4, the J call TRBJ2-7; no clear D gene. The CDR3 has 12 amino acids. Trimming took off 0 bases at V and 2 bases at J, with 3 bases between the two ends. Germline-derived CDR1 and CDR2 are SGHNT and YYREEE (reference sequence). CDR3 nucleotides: TGTGCCAGCAGCTTGGCCCCCTACGAGCAGTACTTC. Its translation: CASSLAPYEQYF. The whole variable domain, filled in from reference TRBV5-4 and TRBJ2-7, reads ETGVTQSPTHLIKTRGQQVTLRCSSQSGHNTVSWYQQALGQGPQFIFQYYREEENGRGNFPPRFSGLQFPNYSSELNVNALELDDSALYLCASSLAPYEQYFGPGTRLTVT.

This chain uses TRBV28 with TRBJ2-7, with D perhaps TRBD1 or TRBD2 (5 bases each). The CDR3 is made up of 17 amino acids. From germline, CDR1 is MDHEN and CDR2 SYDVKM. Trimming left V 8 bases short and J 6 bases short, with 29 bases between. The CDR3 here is CASSFFADGLERGEQYF. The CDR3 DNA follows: TGTGCCAGCTCTTTTTTCGCGGACGGACTGGAAAGGGGCGAGCAGTACTTC.

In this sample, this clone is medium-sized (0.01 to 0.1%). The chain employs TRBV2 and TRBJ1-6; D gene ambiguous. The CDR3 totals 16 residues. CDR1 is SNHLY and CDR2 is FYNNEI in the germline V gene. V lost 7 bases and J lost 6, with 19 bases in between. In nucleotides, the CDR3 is TGTGCCAGCACCGATGGTTGGTCCAGTGGTAATTCACCCCTCCACTTT. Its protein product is CASTDGWSSGNSPLHF.

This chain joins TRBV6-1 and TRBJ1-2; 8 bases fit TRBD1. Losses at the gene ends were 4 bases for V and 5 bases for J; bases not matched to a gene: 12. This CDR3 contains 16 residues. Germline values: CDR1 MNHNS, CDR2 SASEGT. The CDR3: CASSGASQGVGYGYTF. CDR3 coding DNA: TGTGCCAGCAGTGGGGCCTCACAGGGGGTCGGTTATGGCTACACCTTC.

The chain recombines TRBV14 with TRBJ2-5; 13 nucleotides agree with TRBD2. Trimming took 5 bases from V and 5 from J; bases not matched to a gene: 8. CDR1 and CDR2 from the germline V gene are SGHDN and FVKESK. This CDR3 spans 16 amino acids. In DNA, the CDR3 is TGTGCCAGCAGCTGGGGCGGACTAGCGGGAGTGGAGACCCAGTACTTC. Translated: CASSWGGLAGVETQYF.

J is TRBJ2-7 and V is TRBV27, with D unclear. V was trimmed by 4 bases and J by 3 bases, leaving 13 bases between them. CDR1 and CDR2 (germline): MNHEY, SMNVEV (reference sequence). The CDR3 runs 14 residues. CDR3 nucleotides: TGTGCCAGCAGTTGGGGTCTCGGACGCTACGAGCAGTACTTC. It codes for CASSWGLGRYEQYF.